What follows is one TCR beta chain and its context. This entry comes from a study of T cell changes during pregnancy in multiple sclerosis. Germline CDR1 MGHRA, CDR2 YSYEKL. The CDR3 length is 19 residues. V lost 0 bases, J lost 2 bases, and 14 bases stayed unmatched. The assay was immunoSEQ multiplex PCR, and TCRdb's table has in-frame clones only and misses some. The sample holds roughly 58,000 clones, roughly 92% seen once. This sample comprised CD8+ T cells from peripheral blood mononuclear cells, obtained in the third trimester of pregnancy. The TCR originated in a female donor with multiple sclerosis, enrolled in a pregnancy study. The chain uses TRBV4-1 and TRBJ2-3; 7 bases fit TRBD1. DNA of the CDR3: TGCGCCAGCAGCCAAGAGGGGTGGGGCAGGGGGAAATTCACAGATACGCAGTATTTT. Its protein is CASSQEGWGRGKFTDTQYF.